This TCR beta chain derives from a study of OX40 agonist ivuxolimab in advanced cancers. Study summary: 30% to 40% of patients had received prior checkpoint inhibitor therapy. In three patients, partial responses were observed, one with hepatocellular carcinoma and two with cutaneous melanoma.

CDR3 length equals 13 residues. The V end was cut by 5 bases, the J end by 6 bases, with 16 bases between. CDR1 GTSNPN and CDR2 SVGIG come from the germline V gene (reference sequence). Overall study results and limits: Specificity for antigen went undetermined in the expanded peripheral T cells. CD4+ and CD8+ blood T cells expanded clonally by week 6 at 0.1 to 3.0 mg/kg.

The assay was immunoSEQ multiplex PCR, and TCRdb's table has in-frame clones only and misses some. Of tens of thousands of clones detected, approximately 92% appear once; the ten largest clones hold under 0.35%. This clone was seen once. What it recognizes is unknown. This chain uses TRBV30 with TRBJ1-2; tentatively, D is TRBD1 (5 bases). The sample consisted of CD4+ or CD8+ T cells sorted from blood, taken in a trial of the OX40 agonist ivuxolimab. This receptor was identified in an adult with an advanced solid tumor such as melanoma, head and neck, liver or kidney cancer. CDR3 DNA: TGTGCCTGGGCCGTAACGGGGGACCATGGCTACACCTTC. Amino acids: CAWAVTGDHGYTF.